This T cell receptor beta chain was sequenced in a study of human thymus T cells. Study conclusions and caveats: Related research described strongly overlapping thymic repertoires in unrelated people. Thymic and blood repertoires showed apparently biased V and J gene usage.

Using immunoSEQ multiplex PCR, the repertoire was profiled, and TCRdb retains in-frame clones only, with some absent. The data show around 120,000 clones, around 94% seen once. Concerning this clone itself: Its antigen is still unknown.

Per the germline V gene, CDR1 is SEHNR and CDR2 is FQNEAQ (reference sequence). Between the trimmed V and J ends, which lost 3 bases and 7 bases, there was a span of 15 bases. This CDR3 is 14 amino acids long. The thymus tissue came from resections taken during corrective heart surgery. The sample donors, healthy Finnish infants, were having corrective surgery for congenital heart defects. Input material: thymus tissue. This rearrangement joins TRBV7-9 to TRBJ1-2; weak D call: TRBD1 (5 bases). This receptor was obtained from a boy under three years old with a congenital heart defect but otherwise immunologically healthy. For the CDR3, the DNA is TGTGCCAGCAGCTTCCCCTGGGGGAGTGGTGGCTACACCTTC. It codes for CASSFPWGSGGYTF.